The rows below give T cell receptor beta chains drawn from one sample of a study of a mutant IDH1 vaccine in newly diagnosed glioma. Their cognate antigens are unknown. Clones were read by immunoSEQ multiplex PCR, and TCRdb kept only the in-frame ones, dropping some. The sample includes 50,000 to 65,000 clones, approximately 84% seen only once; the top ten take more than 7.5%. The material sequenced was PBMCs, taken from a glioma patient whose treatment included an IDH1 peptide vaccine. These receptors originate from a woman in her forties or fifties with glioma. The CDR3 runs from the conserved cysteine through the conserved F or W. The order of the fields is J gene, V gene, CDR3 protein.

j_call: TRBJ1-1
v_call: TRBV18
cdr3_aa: CASSPQGQGAFEAFF

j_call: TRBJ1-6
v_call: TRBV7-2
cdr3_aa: CASSPQGTLEPLHF

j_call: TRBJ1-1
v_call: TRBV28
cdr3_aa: CASSLWRDFRTEAFF

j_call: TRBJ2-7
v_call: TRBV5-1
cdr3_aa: CASSPDRAGQEYF

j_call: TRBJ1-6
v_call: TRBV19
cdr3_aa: CASRPSKGSPLHF

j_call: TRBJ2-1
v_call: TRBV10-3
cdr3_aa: CAISEWGGAKYNEQFF

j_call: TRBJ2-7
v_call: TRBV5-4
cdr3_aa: CASSGGQGTYEQYF

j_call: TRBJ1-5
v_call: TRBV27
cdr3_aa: CASSLFRRQGSNQPQHF

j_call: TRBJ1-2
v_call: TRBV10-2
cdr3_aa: CASSEGTGLNYGYTF

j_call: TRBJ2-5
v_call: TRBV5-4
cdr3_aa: CATGLGGIQETQYF

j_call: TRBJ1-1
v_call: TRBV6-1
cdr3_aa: CASSERRNTEAFF

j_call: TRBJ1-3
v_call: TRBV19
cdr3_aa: CASSAGTSGNTIYF

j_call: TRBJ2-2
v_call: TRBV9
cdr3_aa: CASSVVDFTGELFF

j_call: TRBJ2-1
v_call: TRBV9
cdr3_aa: CASSPPTRFF

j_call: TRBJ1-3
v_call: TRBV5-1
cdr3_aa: CASSLLGTDGSGNTIYF

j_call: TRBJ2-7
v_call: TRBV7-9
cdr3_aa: CASSSAGGPYEQYF

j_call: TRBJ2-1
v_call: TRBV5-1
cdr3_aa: CASRLEGGYNEQFF

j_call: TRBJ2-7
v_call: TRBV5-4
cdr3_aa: CASSRTSGAFYEQYF

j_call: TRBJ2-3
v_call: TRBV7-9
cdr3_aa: CASSFGARGVGDTQYF

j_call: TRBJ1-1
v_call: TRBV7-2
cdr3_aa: CASSPHSTSGQGPPSF

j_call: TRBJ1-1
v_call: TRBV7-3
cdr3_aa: CASSLRGGTEAFF

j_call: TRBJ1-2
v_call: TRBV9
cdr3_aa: CASSGTGGGGYGYTF

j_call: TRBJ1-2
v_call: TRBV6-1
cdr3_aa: CAATRVHGYGYTF

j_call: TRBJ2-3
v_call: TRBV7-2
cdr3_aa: CASSLVRVGDTQYF

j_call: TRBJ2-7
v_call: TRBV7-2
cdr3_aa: CASSLGLAGVAYEQYF

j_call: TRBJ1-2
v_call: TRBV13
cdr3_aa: CASSFGRRANYGYTF

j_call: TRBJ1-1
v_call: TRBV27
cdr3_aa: CASSFTRDTEAFF

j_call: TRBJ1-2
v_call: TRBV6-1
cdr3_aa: CASVVRGQANYGYTF

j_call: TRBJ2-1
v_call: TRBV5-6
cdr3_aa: CASSTDGAQYNEQFF

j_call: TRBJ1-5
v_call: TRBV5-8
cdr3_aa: CASSPGTGLGQPQHF

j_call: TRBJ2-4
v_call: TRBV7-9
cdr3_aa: CASSLGREGAKNIQYF

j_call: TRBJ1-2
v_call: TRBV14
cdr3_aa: CASSQVPGAGYTF

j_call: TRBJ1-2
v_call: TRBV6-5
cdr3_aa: CASRSQGKDYGYTF

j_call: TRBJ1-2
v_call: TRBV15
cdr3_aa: CATSTIRGYTF

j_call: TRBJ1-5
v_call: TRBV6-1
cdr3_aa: CASSEDKARSGDQPQHF

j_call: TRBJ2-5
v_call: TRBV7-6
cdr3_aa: CASSFEERTQYF

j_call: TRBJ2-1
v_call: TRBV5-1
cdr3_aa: CASSLGGVDEQFF

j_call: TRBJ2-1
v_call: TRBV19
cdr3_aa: CASSSLDNEQFF

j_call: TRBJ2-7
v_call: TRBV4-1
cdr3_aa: CASSQGASYEQYF

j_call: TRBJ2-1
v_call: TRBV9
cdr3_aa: CASSAPGTGQYNEQFF

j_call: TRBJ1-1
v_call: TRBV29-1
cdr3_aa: CSAGQTLNTEAFF

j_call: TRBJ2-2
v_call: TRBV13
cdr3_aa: CASSFRGTGELFF

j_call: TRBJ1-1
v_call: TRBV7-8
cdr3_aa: CASSFAGTDEAFF

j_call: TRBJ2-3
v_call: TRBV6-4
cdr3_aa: CASSPEGGDTDTQYF

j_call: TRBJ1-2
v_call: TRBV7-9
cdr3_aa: CASSRPGVGYTF

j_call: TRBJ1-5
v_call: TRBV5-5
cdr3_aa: CASSPSNGSRNQPQHF

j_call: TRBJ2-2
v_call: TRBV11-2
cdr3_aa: CASSLPNTGELFF

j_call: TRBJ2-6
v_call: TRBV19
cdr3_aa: CASSPRPFSGANVLTF

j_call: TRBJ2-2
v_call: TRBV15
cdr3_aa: CATRPGGVNTGELFF

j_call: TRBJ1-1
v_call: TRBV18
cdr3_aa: CASTPGGNTEAFF

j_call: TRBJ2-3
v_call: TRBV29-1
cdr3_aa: CSVEGTGLSTDTQYF

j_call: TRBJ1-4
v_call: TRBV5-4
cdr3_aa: CASSFRQVATNEKLFF

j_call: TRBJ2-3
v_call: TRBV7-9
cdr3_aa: CASSSSGAPDTQYF

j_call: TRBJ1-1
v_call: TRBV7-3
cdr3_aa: CASSLEGNTEAFF

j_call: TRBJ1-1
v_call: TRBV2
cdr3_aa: CASKINTEAFF